This T cell receptor (beta chain) was identified in a study of tumor and adjacent non-tumor tissue in lung cancer. Study-wide context: On average, productive TCRbeta reads reached about 4.17 million per sample. General study findings and limits: Tumor repertoires had a smaller top 100 clone share than normal lung. Compared with tumor, normal lung showed significantly lower TCR diversity.

This clonotype was observed a handful of times. No antigen is known for it. TCRbeta libraries were built with three rounds of nested PCR, modified from ARM-PCR. Each CDR3 protein is one row after TCRdb ran MiXCR on the multiplex PCR reads. The sample shows about 70,000 distinct CDR3 sequences, around three quarters of them seen only once. There are 13 residues in the CDR3. The germline V gene has CDR1 SGHNT and CDR2 YENEEA. The germline V and J ends were trimmed by 7 bases and 7 bases, with 13 bases remaining between them. RNA was extracted from bulk tissue without any cell sorting. Donors were chemotherapy-naive, newly diagnosed lung cancer surgical patients in China, August–late 2014.

What was sequenced was lung tumor tissue. The chain combines TRBV11-3 with TRBJ2-2; D is undetermined. The TCR sequence derives from a man in his 60s with non-small cell lung cancer. The CDR3 DNA reads as TGTGCCAGCAACTCAGATTTGAGCGGGGAGCTGTTTTTT. This gives the protein CASNSDLSGELFF.